This T cell receptor (beta chain) emerged from a study of cytomegalovirus exposure and HLA in healthy donors (dated by TCRdb to the late 2010s). At the level of the whole study: According to a later analysis, the 120 or so validation repertoires were produced on the same platform as the 666 repertoires of the first cohort. The study aimed to test whether signatures of past pathogen exposure could be identified by cataloging public T cell receptors. Besides the first cohort of around 700 subjects, a separate validation cohort made up of roughly 120 different subjects was used. To predict cytomegalovirus infection status, the study combined high-throughput TCR immunosequencing, statistical association of individual TCRs with disease status, and machine learning.

What the authors observed across the whole study: All 120 or so repertoires were used to score co-occurrence in the validation cohort in a later analysis, because that analysis had no HLA typing for the cohort. The authors suggested that the approach could potentially be extended to other disease states and immunological phenotypes. Subsequent analysis determined that TCRs grouped into clusters in the first cohort also showed a tendency toward co-occurrence across the 120 or so validation repertoires, and roughly 95% of cluster scores exceeded 0. In vitro tests confirmed that a few of the cytomegalovirus-associated TCR beta chains recognize cytomegalovirus antigens. A total of around 150 TCR beta chains were listed by the study as associated with cytomegalovirus. Cytomegalovirus status was reported to be diagnosed by the classifier with high specificity and sensitivity in both the original and validation cohorts. Most TCR sequences were seen in very few donors, while some public TCRs were found in many individuals.

Library preparation employed the immunoSEQ multiplex PCR assay. The authors' analysis ran thus. A statistical classification framework was built for diagnosing cytomegalovirus status from the catalog of TCR beta chain sequences. This is the immuneACCESS table as TCRdb keeps it, with only in-frame sequences that have V and J called. A part of the clones is gone; compared with another copy, unresolved V genes explain less than half, and the rest is unexplained. Clone size and V and J calls were adopted from that table, with D and trimming inferred from the DNA. The sample data list roughly 260,000 clones, and around 90% of these were observed just once. Less than 0.4% of the sample rests with the top ten. Donors formed part of the validation cohort, which comprised approximately 130 subjects and was distinct from the first cohort of 690 or so subjects. A word on this clone: There is no known antigen for this receptor. Base-call qualities are not available, and no considerably larger clone is one nucleotide away.

V was cut back by 9 bases and J by 4 bases, leaving a gap of 12 bases between them. Spanning cysteine to phenylalanine, the CDR3 consists of 12 amino acids. CDR3 DNA only is kept here, 36 bases in frame from base 1. In the germline V gene (reference sequence), CDR1 corresponds to LNHDA and CDR2 to SQIVND. The sequencing input was PBMCs. This sequence was found in a woman aged 18-29 years in good health and CMV-seronegative. The chain was built from TRBV19 and TRBJ1-2; no D gene can be assigned with confidence. The CDR3 protein is CASRVGVYGYTF. The DNA sequence is given as TGTGCCAGCCGGGTAGGAGTCTATGGCTACACCTTC.